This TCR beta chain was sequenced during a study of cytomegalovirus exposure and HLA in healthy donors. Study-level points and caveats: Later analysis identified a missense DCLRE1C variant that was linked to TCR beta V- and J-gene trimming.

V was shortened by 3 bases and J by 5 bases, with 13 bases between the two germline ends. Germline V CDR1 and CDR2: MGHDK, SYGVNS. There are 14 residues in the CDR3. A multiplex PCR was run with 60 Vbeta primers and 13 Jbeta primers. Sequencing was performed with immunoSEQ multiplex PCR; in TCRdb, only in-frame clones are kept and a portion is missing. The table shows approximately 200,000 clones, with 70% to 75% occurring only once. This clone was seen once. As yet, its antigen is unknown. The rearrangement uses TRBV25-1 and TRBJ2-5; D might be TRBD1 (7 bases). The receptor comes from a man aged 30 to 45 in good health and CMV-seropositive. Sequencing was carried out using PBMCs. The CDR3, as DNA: TGTGCCAGCAGTGAGGAGGGGGCGTGGGAGACCCAGTACTTC. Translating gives CASSEEGAWETQYF.